These 13 T cell receptor beta chains were sequenced from one sample in a study of cytomegalovirus exposure and HLA in healthy donors. Some clones are missing from TCRdb's copy, which holds only in-frame ones; the method was immunoSEQ multiplex PCR. The sample records 130,000 or so clones, approximately 90% being singletons. The sequenced sample consisted of PBMCs. The receptors originated from a young woman in good health and CMV-seronegative.

The V call is TRBV18, the J call TRBJ2-1, with 9 bases identical to TRBD1. Germline CDR1 is KGHSH and CDR2 is LQKENI. The CDR3 loop spans 17 amino acids. Trimming took 0 bases from V and 4 from J; bases not matched to a gene: 7. This CDR3 is CASSPPSLQGAYNEQFF. The DNA for the CDR3 is TGTGCCAGCTCACCACCAAGCTTACAGGGGGCTTACAATGAGCAGTTCTTC.

The chain links TRBV20-1 to TRBJ2-7; D possibly corresponds to TRBD1 (5 bases). The CDR3 extends over 11 amino acids. Germline CDR1 DFQATT, CDR2 SNEGSKA (reference sequence). The V end was cut by 1 base, the J end by 6 bases, with 7 bases between. CDR3 sequence reads: CSARGDSEQYF. The DNA of the CDR3 is TGCAGTGCTAGAGGAGACAGCGAGCAGTACTTC.

On this clone itself: Relative to the germline gene, one junction end is altered; a read error may explain this. The chain has TRBV10-3 and TRBJ1-1; perhaps TRBD1 as D (5 bases). Germline CDR1 and CDR2: ENHRY and SYGVKD. The CDR3 length is 14 residues. In nucleotides, the CDR3 is TGTGCCATCAGGGCAGGGACTTTGAAGACTGAAGCTTTCTTT. As protein: CAIRAGTLKTEAFF.

Notes on this clone: Within the sample, other DNA sequences also encode this same CDR3. The DNA for the CDR3 is TGTGCCAGCAGTTTATCAGGCAGCAATCAGCCCCAGCATTTT. Its protein product is CASSLSGSNQPQHF. The chain links TRBV28 to TRBJ1-5; D remains unclear. This CDR3 spans 14 amino acids. Trimming shortened V by 1 base and J by 1 base, and 5 bases separated the two germline ends. CDR1 MDHEN and CDR2 SYDVKM come from the germline V gene. Full variable domain (missing parts from reference TRBV28 and TRBJ1-5): DVKVTQSSRYLVKRTGEKVFLECVQDMDHENMFWYRQDPGLGLRLIYFSYDVKMKEKGDIPEGYSVSREKKERFSLILESASTNQTSMYLCASSLSGSNQPQHFGDGTRLSIL.

The chain is built from TRBV5-1 and TRBJ2-1, with D maybe TRBD1 (6 bases). The CDR3 sequence is 13 residues long. Germline V gene sequence: CDR1 SGHRS, CDR2 YFSETQ. Trimming left V 4 bases short and J 6 bases short, with 11 bases between. The CDR3 region has the DNA TGCGCCAGCAGCCCGCAGGGGCGCAATGAGCAGTTCTTC. Amino acid sequence: CASSPQGRNEQFF.

V usage is TRBV9 and J usage is TRBJ1-2; D is possibly TRBD1 (6 bases). The germline V gene has CDR1 SGDLS and CDR2 YYNGEE. This CDR3 has 14 amino acids. V dropped 4 bases and J dropped 0 bases, with 10 bases sitting between them. This CDR3 reads CASSSRTANYGYTF. CDR3 in DNA: TGTGCCAGCAGCTCGAGGACAGCTAACTATGGCTACACCTTC.

The chain's CDR3 is CASSQDLLAANNEQFF. The CDR3 DNA reads TGCGCCAGCAGCCAAGATTTACTAGCGGCCAACAATGAGCAGTTCTTC. The rearrangement links TRBV4-1 to TRBJ2-1; 8 bases line up with TRBD2. The CDR3 covers 16 residues. V shed 0 bases, J shed 5 bases, and the junction held 6 bases outside the gene matches. Germline V gene lookup returns CDR1 MGHRA and CDR2 YSYEKL.

This clone occurred once. The CDR3 spells CASSQSAGVGHTDTQYF. The CDR3 coding sequence is TGTGCCAGCAGCCAAAGCGCCGGGGTCGGGCACACAGATACGCAGTATTTT. The chain recombines TRBV14 with TRBJ2-3, with D perhaps TRBD2 (5 bases). Trimming took 2 bases from V and 2 from J, leaving 17 bases between them. The CDR3 covers 17 residues. From germline, CDR1 is SGHDN and CDR2 FVKESK.

The chain couples TRBV30 to TRBJ2-6, with 7 bases matching TRBD2. V shed 0 bases, J shed 0 bases, and the junction held 14 bases outside the gene matches. This CDR3 is built from 20 residues. In germline, CDR1 is GTSNPN, CDR2 SVGIG (reference sequence). The CDR3 is CAWSVRLAVPFRSGANVLTF. The CDR3 DNA reads TGTGCCTGGAGTGTACGGCTAGCGGTCCCGTTTCGCTCTGGGGCCAACGTCCTGACTTTC.

V usage is TRBV10-2 and J usage is TRBJ2-7, with a possible D match to TRBD1 (6 bases). CDR3 length: 15 amino acids. The V gene lost 6 bases and the J gene lost 2 bases, with 17 bases spanning the gap. Germline CDR1 reads WSHSY; CDR2 reads SAAADI. DNA for the CDR3: TGCGCCAGCAGGGATGGAGGACAGCCCGCCTACGAGCAGTACTTC. Amino acid sequence: CASRDGGQPAYEQYF.

The chain is built from TRBV5-1 and TRBJ2-3; possibly TRBD2 for D (5 bases). This CDR3 spans 15 amino acids. Germline CDR1 reads SGHRS; CDR2 reads YFSETQ. Deletions cut 5 bases from V and 2 bases from J, with 15 bases between. The CDR3 here is CASRMAGVYTDTQYF. CDR3 DNA sequence: TGCGCCAGCAGGATGGCCGGGGTTTACACAGATACGCAGTATTTT.

The J gene is TRBJ1-6, the V gene TRBV30; perhaps TRBD1 as D (6 bases). The CDR3 extends over 16 amino acids. Trimming shortened V by 6 bases and J by 5 bases, and 20 bases separated the two germline ends. Germline assignment: CDR1 GTSNPN and CDR2 SVGIG (reference sequence). The CDR3 spells CACFPGGIVDNSPLHF. The CDR3 region has the DNA TGTGCCTGCTTTCCGGGGGGCATCGTTGATAATTCACCCCTCCACTTT.

This chain joins TRBV18 and TRBJ1-5; the match to TRBD1 covers 7 bases. After removal of 3 bases from V and 3 bases from J, the junction contained 5 bases not matched to a gene. The CDR3 is made up of 15 amino acids. In germline, CDR1 is KGHSH, CDR2 LQKENI. The CDR3 nucleotides read TGTGCCAGCTCACCGACTCAGGGGGACAATCAGCCCCAGCATTTT. Protein: CASSPTQGDNQPQHF.